The 2 T cell receptor beta chains reported below all come from one sample, sequenced in a study of blood T cell repertoires in COVID-19 (TCRdb year 2020). The protocol used for the library was the immunoSEQ multiplex PCR assay. TCRdb obtained this table from immuneACCESS and retained in-frame rearrangements with V and J assigned. These tables miss some clones; where compared with another copy, unresolved V genes account for less than half of the shortfall, and the remainder is unexplained. This sample holds 100,000 or so clones; roughly 84% were observed only once. The top ten clones comprise 15% to 20% of the sample. Sequenced material: peripheral blood. These receptors were taken from a woman between 55 and 75 years old with acute or convalescent COVID-19.

The V gene is TRBV28, the J gene TRBJ2-7; no firm D call. Germline V gene data show CDR1 as MDHEN and CDR2 as SYDVKM. V was pared by 5 bases and J by 2 bases, with 4 bases between. This CDR3 spans 11 amino acids. Written as DNA, the CDR3 is TGTGCCAGCAGTCCAACCTACGAGCAGTACTTC. This encodes CASSPTYEQYF.

The chain is built from TRBV24-1 and TRBJ1-2, with 7 positions matching TRBD1. The length of the CDR3 is 14 residues. V gave up 3 bases and J gave up 3 bases; unmatched junction bases: 3. CDR1 is KGHDR and CDR2 is SFDVKD in the germline V gene. CDR3 residues: CATSDPGQDYGYTF. For the CDR3, the DNA is TGTGCCACCAGTGATCCAGGACAGGACTATGGCTACACCTTC.